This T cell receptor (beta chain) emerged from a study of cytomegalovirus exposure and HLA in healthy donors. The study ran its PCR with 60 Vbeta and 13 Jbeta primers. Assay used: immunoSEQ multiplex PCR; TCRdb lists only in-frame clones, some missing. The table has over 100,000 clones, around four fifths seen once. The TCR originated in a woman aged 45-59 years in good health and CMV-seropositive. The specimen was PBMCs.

The CDR3 protein is CASSLTGLAGYSYEQYF. The CDR3 DNA sequence: TGTGCCAGCAGCCTAACGGGACTAGCGGGCTACTCCTACGAGCAGTACTTC. The V call is TRBV28, the J call TRBJ2-5; 12 bases agree with TRBD2. The J call is in doubt because the DNA end fits TRBJ2-7 better. This CDR3 is 17 amino acids long. From germline, CDR1 is MDHEN and CDR2 SYDVKM.